This TCR beta chain was sequenced in a study of shared clonotypes between healthy human individuals. For the study at large: Three plates each covered CD4 naive and memory; CD8 naive two, CD8 memory one.

The repertoire was sequenced with immunoSEQ multiplex PCR; TCRdb's copy has only in-frame clones and lacks some. The table records about 2.3 million clones, 85% to 95% of them present only once. The germline CDR1 and CDR2 sequences are SGDLS and YYNGEE. Trimming removed 5 bases from V and 6 bases from J, with 20 bases in between. CDR3 length equals 15 residues. Sequenced material: naive CD4+ T cells from PBMCs. Subset of the sample: CD45RA+ positively selected. The chain couples TRBV9 to TRBJ1-2; D is possibly TRBD1 (6 bases). This sequence was found in a man aged 18 to 30 in good health. Some clones in this sample may be carry-over from other donors' samples. CDR3 amino acids: CASRLDYRGFHGYTF. In nucleotides, the CDR3 is TGTGCCAGCAGGTTGGATTATAGGGGGTTCCATGGCTACACCTTC.